One sample yielded the 10 T cell receptor beta chains listed below, sequenced in a study of blood T cell repertoires in COVID-19. Generated by immunoSEQ multiplex PCR, the TCRdb table keeps only in-frame clones and is missing some. This table has some 90,000 clones, roughly 87% appearing once. The source material was peripheral blood. These receptors all come from a woman aged 55-69 years with COVID-19, enrolled during active disease.

The gene calls are TRBV5-6 and TRBJ1-2; tentatively, D is TRBD1 (5 bases). This CDR3 region has 13 residues. Germline V gene sequence: CDR1 SGHDT, CDR2 YYEEEE. The V gene lost 0 bases and the J gene lost 5 bases, with 8 bases spanning the gap. The DNA of the CDR3 is TGTGCCAGCAGCTTGGGACAGATTTATGGCTACACCTTC. Encoded protein: CASSLGQIYGYTF.

This clone was seen once. This rearrangement joins TRBV11-2 to TRBJ2-6, with TRBD2 identical over 7 bases. This CDR3 has 15 residues. With 6 bases clipped from V and 2 bases from J, the junction kept 4 bases outside the gene matches. The germline gives CDR1 SGHAT, CDR2 FQNNGV. CDR3 nucleotides: TGTGCCAGCAGACTAGGACTAGCTGGGGCCAACGTCCTGACTTTC. Translation gives CASRLGLAGANVLTF.

The chain carries TRBV7-8 and TRBJ1-2; 8 bases map to TRBD1. Trimming cost V 1 base and J 7 bases; bases outside gene matches: 23. The CDR3 loop spans 20 amino acids. CDR1 and CDR2 from the germline V gene are SGHVS and FQNEAQ. The DNA of the CDR3 is TGTGCCAGCAGCTTAGGCGACAGGGGCCGCGCGGTTTGGGGATTCGGTGGCTACACCTTC. Amino acids: CASSLGDRGRAVWGFGGYTF.

The chain joins TRBV27 to TRBJ2-7, with 11 bases that match TRBD2. Germline assignment: CDR1 MNHEY and CDR2 SMNVEV (reference sequence). The V segment lost 7 bases and the J segment 1 base; nucleotides outside the gene matches: 6. This CDR3 is 15 amino acids long. Here the CDR3 reads CASKALAGGSYEQYF. Written as DNA, the CDR3 is TGTGCCAGCAAAGCTCTAGCGGGGGGATCCTACGAGCAGTACTTC.

Worth noting for this clone: Other nucleotide sequences in the sample specify the same CDR3. V and J are TRBV4-3 and TRBJ1-1; D is perhaps TRBD1 (6 bases). The CDR3 has 14 amino acids. V was pared by 4 bases and J by 1 base, with 10 bases between. Germline V lookup: CDR1 LGHNA, CDR2 YSLEER. CDR3 bases: TGCGCCAGCAGCCTCTGGACAGAGAACACTGAAGCTTTCTTT. Amino acids: CASSLWTENTEAFF.

This chain connects TRBV5-8 to TRBJ1-1; 8 bases agree with TRBD1. CDR3 length: 15 residues. V lost 3 bases to trimming and J lost 10 bases; unmatched junction nucleotides: 14. Germline assignment: CDR1 SGHTS and CDR2 YDEGEE. Here the CDR3 reads CASSSIGTGRRGAFF. In DNA, the CDR3 is TGTGCCAGCAGCTCTATTGGGACAGGCCGAAGAGGAGCTTTCTTT.

This sequence joins TRBV10-3 and TRBJ1-1; D is uncertain. CDR3 length: 12 amino acids. Germline CDR1 and CDR2: ENHRY and SYGVKD. V lost 4 bases and J lost 1, with 4 bases in between. The CDR3 spells CAISAQNTEAFF. The CDR3 DNA reads TGTGCCATCAGTGCCCAGAACACTGAAGCTTTCTTT.

The chain has TRBV12-5 and TRBJ2-1; D might be TRBD2 (5 bases). This CDR3 contains 15 residues. Trimming took 6 bases from V and 8 from J, leaving 20 bases between them. Germline lookup yields CDR1 LGHNT and CDR2 FRNRAP. The CDR3 loop reads CASGSLASRWYEQFF. As DNA, the CDR3 is TGTGCTAGTGGGTCTTTAGCGAGCCGGTGGTATGAGCAGTTCTTC. Drawing the rest from reference TRBV12-5 and TRBJ2-1, the complete variable domain is DARVTQTPRHKVTEMGQEVTMRCQPILGHNTVFWYRQTMMQGLELLAYFRNRAPLDDSGMPKDRFSAEMPDATLATLKIQPSEPRDSAVYFCASGSLASRWYEQFFGPGTRLTVL.

The count of this clone is one. The V call is TRBV10-3, the J call TRBJ2-5, with 10 nucleotides matching TRBD1. The germline gives CDR1 ENHRY, CDR2 SYGVKD. CDR3 length: 15 amino acids. V lost 4 bases and J lost 5; bases outside the gene matches: 7. The CDR3 here is CAISGGTGVQETQYF. The CDR3 nucleotides are TGTGCCATCAGTGGGGGGACAGGGGTTCAGGAGACCCAGTACTTC.

The chain is built from TRBV3-1 (or the pseudogene TRBV3-2) and TRBJ1-2; 12 bases agree with TRBD1. CDR1 LGHDT and CDR2 YNNKEL come from the germline V gene (reference sequence). The CDR3 is 15 amino acids. Germline trimming cut 6 bases from V and 7 bases from J; bases unmatched to any gene: 9. CDR3: CASSQGGQGASGYTF. The CDR3 DNA sequence: TGTGCCAGCAGTCAGGGGGGACAGGGGGCGTCTGGCTACACCTTC.